The T cell receptor (beta chain) described here comes from a study of blood T cell repertoires in COVID-19. Study summary: Samples representing acute and convalescent COVID-19 were sourced from the United States, Italy and Spain.

Trimming shortened V by 3 bases and J by 2 bases, and 8 bases separated the two germline ends. There are 13 residues in the CDR3. Per the study methods: Amplification of reference gene primers was used by the study to estimate nucleated cell counts. The assay was immunoSEQ multiplex PCR, and TCRdb's table has in-frame clones only and misses some. V and J calls and clone size are as listed in that table; D and trimming were resolved from the DNA. This sample has some 190,000 clones, with about 80% found just once. This clone was detected only once. Distinct nucleotide sequences in the sample also encode this CDR3.

The sequence came from a man aged 55 to 70 with acute or convalescent COVID-19. The sample taken for sequencing was peripheral blood. The rearrangement links TRBV12-3 or TRBV12-4 to TRBJ2-7; weak D call: TRBD1 (6 bases). CDR3 residues: CASSLAGAYEQYF. CDR3 in DNA: TGTGCCAGCAGTTTGGCAGGGGCCTACGAGCAGTACTTC.